This T cell receptor beta chain was sequenced during a study of T cell repertoires in ileal Crohn's disease. About the research overall: From the surgical specimen's inflamed ileum, biopsies were taken as M0. General study points: Clonal expansions were more frequent in active smokers than non-smokers at surgery.

Time point: inflamed ileum from the surgical specimen. TCRdb's copy holds only in-frame clones and misses some; the assay was immunoSEQ multiplex PCR. Among some 5,000 clones listed, approximately 80% were seen once. Details on this clone: Its antigen is unknown.

Germline V gene data show CDR1 as LGHNA and CDR2 as YNFKEQ. The CDR3 spans 17 residues. V lost 0 bases and J lost 5; bases outside the gene matches: 4. The origin of this receptor is an adult with Crohn's disease. Sample: ileal tissue. The chain couples TRBV4-2 to TRBJ2-3; 14 nucleotides match TRBD2. CDR3 sequence (DNA): TGTGCCAGCAGCCAAGACGGACTAGCGGGGGGTATAGATACGCAGTATTTT. Translating it yields CASSQDGLAGGIDTQYF.